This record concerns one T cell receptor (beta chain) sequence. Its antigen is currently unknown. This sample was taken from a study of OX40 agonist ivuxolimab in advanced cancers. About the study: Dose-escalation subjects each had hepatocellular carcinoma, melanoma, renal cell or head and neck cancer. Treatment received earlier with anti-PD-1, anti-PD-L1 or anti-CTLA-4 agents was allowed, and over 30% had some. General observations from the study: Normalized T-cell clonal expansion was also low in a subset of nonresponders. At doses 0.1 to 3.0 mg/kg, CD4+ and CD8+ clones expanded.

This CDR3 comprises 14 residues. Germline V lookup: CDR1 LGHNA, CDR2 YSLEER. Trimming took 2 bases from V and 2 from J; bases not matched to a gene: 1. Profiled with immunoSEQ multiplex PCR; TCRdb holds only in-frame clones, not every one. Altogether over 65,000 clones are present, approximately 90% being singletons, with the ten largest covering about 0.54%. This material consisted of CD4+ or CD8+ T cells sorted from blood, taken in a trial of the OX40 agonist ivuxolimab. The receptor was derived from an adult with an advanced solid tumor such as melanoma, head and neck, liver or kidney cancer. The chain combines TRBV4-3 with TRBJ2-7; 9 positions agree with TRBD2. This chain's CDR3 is CASSQLAGTYEQYF. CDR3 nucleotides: TGCGCCAGCAGCCAACTAGCGGGAACCTACGAGCAGTACTTC.